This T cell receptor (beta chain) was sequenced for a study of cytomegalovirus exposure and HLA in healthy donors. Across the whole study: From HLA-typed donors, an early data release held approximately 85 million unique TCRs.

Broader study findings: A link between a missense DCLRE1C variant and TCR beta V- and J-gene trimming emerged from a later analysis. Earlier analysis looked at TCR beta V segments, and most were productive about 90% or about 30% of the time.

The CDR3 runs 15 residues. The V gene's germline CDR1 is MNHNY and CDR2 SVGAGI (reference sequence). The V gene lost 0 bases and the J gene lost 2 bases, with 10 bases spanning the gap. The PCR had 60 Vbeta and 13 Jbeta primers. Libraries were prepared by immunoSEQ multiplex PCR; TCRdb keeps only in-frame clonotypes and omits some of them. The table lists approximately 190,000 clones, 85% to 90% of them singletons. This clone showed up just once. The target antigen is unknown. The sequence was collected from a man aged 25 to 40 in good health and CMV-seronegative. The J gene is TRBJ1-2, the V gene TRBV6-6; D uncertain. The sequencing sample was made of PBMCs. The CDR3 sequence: CASSYSEPLNYGYTF. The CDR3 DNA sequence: TGTGCCAGCAGTTACTCCGAGCCTTTGAACTATGGCTACACCTTC.